Included here is one T cell receptor (beta chain) sequence, with context. Its antigen is currently unknown. V shed 7 bases and J shed 2 bases, with 11 bases lying between them. Germline values: CDR1 LNHDA, CDR2 SQIVND (reference sequence). CDR3 length: 14 residues. Data came from immunoSEQ multiplex PCR; TCRdb stores just in-frame clones and leaves some out. The data contain about 350,000 clones, roughly nine tenths of them singletons. This sample was included in a study of Ad26.COV2.S vaccination and SARS-CoV-2 variants. Overall study: Once, or twice with 56 days between doses, Ad26.COV2.S was given intramuscularly. Overall study findings and caveats: The TCR-based breadth and depth measures might underestimate overall T cell responses. Spike-specific TCR breadth in vaccine recipients exceeded that seen in placebo recipients.

Treatment denoted: around 19 received Ad26.COV2.S at low or high dose, single or two shots; several received placebo; per-sample allocation not given. Sampling happened 63 days after the first vaccine or placebo injection. The receptor was derived from a person aged 18 to 65 who received the Ad26.COV2.S COVID-19 vaccine or a placebo. The chain has TRBV19 and TRBJ2-2; possibly TRBD2 for D (5 bases). Material: peripheral blood, obtained in a trial of Ad26.COV2.S vaccine versus placebo. The CDR3 loop is CASISRGNTGELFF. CDR3 bases: TGTGCCAGTATAAGCCGGGGAAACACCGGGGAGCTGTTTTTT.